The 18 T cell receptor beta chains below were found in one sample sequenced in a study of glioma-infiltrating T cells. The iRepertoire nested amplicon-rescue multiplex PCR amplified TCR alpha and beta CDR3s from RNA. TCRdb used MiXCR to reprocess the multiplex PCR reads, holding one entry per CDR3 protein. The data contain 400,000 or so distinct CDR3 sequences, about two fifths of them seen just once; the ten biggest clones take up more than 10%. The sample was glioma tissue, nonneoplastic brain tissue, or PBMCs (not recorded which). These receptors all come from a human donor with low-grade glioma or glioblastoma, undergoing nonglioma brain surgery, or in good health (not recorded which).

The genes are TRBV4-3 and TRBJ2-1; 7 bases map to TRBD2. This CDR3 is built from 17 residues. Germline trimming cut 3 bases from V and 1 base from J; bases unmatched to any gene: 9. Germline CDR1 is LGHNA and CDR2 is YSLEER. CDR3 DNA: TGCGCCAGCAGCCACAATGGCCTAGCGGAGTCCTACAATGAGCAGTTCTTC. It yields the protein CASSHNGLAESYNEQFF.

This clonotype turned up a few times. In DNA, the CDR3 is TGTGCCATCAGTGACCTCGGACAGAGTGAAGCTTTCTTT. Its translation is CAISDLGQSEAFF. V gene TRBV10-3 combines with J gene TRBJ1-1; D may be TRBD1 (6 bases). The CDR3 covers 13 residues. Per germline, CDR1 ENHRY and CDR2 SYGVKD. V lost 3 bases to trimming and J lost 7 bases, with 12 bases between them.

The CDR3 here is CASSLGGRGTDTQYF. The CDR3 DNA reads as TGTGCCAGCAGCCTAGGGGGGAGGGGGACAGATACGCAGTATTTT. V usage is TRBV7-3 and J usage is TRBJ2-3, with D perhaps TRBD2 (7 bases). Germline assignment: CDR1 SGHTA and CDR2 FQGTGA. CDR3 length equals 15 residues. Trimming removed 5 bases at V and 3 bases at J, with 15 bases between.

V usage is TRBV20-1 and J usage is TRBJ1-3; unclear D gene. The CDR3 totals 14 residues. V lost 0 bases and J lost 4, with 10 bases in between. From germline, CDR1 is DFQATT and CDR2 SNEGSKA (reference sequence). In DNA, the CDR3 is TGCAGTGCTAGAGACGGAAGGAAAGGAAACACCATATATTTT. Translation: CSARDGRKGNTIYF.

This clonotype appeared a few times. The gene calls are TRBV9 and TRBJ1-2; 8 bases match TRBD1. The CDR3 is made up of 14 amino acids. Looked up from germline, CDR1 is SGDLS and CDR2 is YYNGEE. Losses at the gene ends were 3 bases for V and 3 bases for J; bases not matched to a gene: 4. The CDR3 DNA reads TGTGCCAGCAGCGCCGGACAGGGCGACTATGGCTACACCTTC. This encodes CASSAGQGDYGYTF.

A note on this clonotype: No conserved phenylalanine or tryptophan ends this CDR3, so it is likely a read error. The chain carries TRBV4-2 and TRBJ2-7, with TRBD2 matching 13 bases. The junction had 5 bases not matched to a gene; V was cut back by 1 base and J by 2 bases. The germline V gene encodes CDR1 LGHNA and CDR2 YNFKEQ. The CDR3 totals 17 residues. In nucleotides, the CDR3 is TGTGCCAGCAGCCAAGGAGGACTAGCGGGAGTTCCCTACGAGCAGTACTCC. It encodes CASSQGGLAGVPYEQYS.

The table lists this clonotype with a few counts. The chain uses TRBV7-2 and TRBJ2-3, with D maybe TRBD2 (5 bases). Germline-derived CDR1 and CDR2 are SGHTA and FQGNSA. V lost 5 bases, J lost 6 bases, and 9 bases lay in between. The CDR3 loop spans 12 amino acids. This CDR3 reads CASSRAVDTQYF. The CDR3 region has the DNA TGTGCCAGCAGCAGAGCGGTGGATACGCAGTATTTT.

The genes are TRBV4-1 and TRBJ1-5; D not resolved. The CDR3 runs to 14 residues. The V end lost 0 bases, the J end lost 6 bases, and 9 bases lay between the germline ends. Germline assignment: CDR1 MGHRA and CDR2 YSYEKL. The CDR3 reads CASSQDAVFQPQHF. The CDR3 nucleotides are TGCGCCAGCAGCCAAGATGCGGTATTTCAGCCCCAGCATTTT.

This clonotype appeared a few times. The V and J genes are TRBV6-1 and TRBJ1-5, with a possible D match to TRBD1 (6 bases). There are 16 residues in the CDR3. From germline, CDR1 is MNHNS and CDR2 SASEGT. The V gene lost 5 bases and the J gene lost 3 bases, with 17 bases spanning the gap. CDR3 sequence reads: CASSPGGGDSNQPQHF. CDR3 sequence (DNA): TGTGCCAGCAGTCCGGGGGGCGGGGACTCCAATCAGCCCCAGCATTTT.

This clonotype was observed a few times. The V call is TRBV28, the J call TRBJ2-3; 9 nucleotides match TRBD1. The CDR3 extends over 16 amino acids. V lost 5 bases, J lost 1 base, and 7 bases stayed unmatched. Germline CDR1 is MDHEN and CDR2 is SYDVKM. The CDR3 spells CASSLRQGVRTDTQYF. For the CDR3, the DNA is TGTGCCAGCAGTCTTAGACAGGGGGTCCGCACAGATACGCAGTATTTT.

This clonotype showed up just a few times. The CDR3 does not end in the conserved phenylalanine or tryptophan, so this is likely a read error. The chain carries TRBV15 and TRBJ2-3; D may match TRBD1 or TRBD2 (6 bases each). This CDR3 has 16 amino acids. The V end lost 0 bases, the J end lost 6 bases, and 16 bases lay between the germline ends. Germline V gene lookup returns CDR1 LNHNV and CDR2 YYDKDF (reference sequence). CDR3 DNA sequence: TGTGCCACCAGCAGAGATGAAACAAGGGGGGTGGATACGCAGTATCTT. Its protein product is CATSRDETRGVDTQYL.

The chain has TRBV12-3 or TRBV12-4 and TRBJ1-2, with 9 bases matching TRBD1. Trimming cost V 6 bases and J 5 bases; bases outside gene matches: 10. The CDR3 is made up of 15 amino acids. The CDR3 sequence is CASSSGTGYTYGYTF. In DNA, the CDR3 is TGTGCCAGCAGCTCCGGGACAGGGTATACATATGGCTACACCTTC.

The table lists this clonotype with many counts. The genes are TRBV28 and TRBJ2-5; possible D gene TRBD1, 5 bases. CDR1 and CDR2 (germline): MDHEN, SYDVKM. V gave up 6 bases and J gave up 2 bases, with 16 bases separating them. CDR3 length equals 15 residues. The CDR3 is CASRRGGQVQETQYF. For the CDR3, the DNA is TGTGCCAGCAGAAGAGGCGGACAAGTGCAAGAGACCCAGTACTTC.

The chain is built from TRBV27 and TRBJ2-7, with D tentatively TRBD1 (5 bases). The CDR3 is 15 residues long. The germline V gene encodes CDR1 MNHEY and CDR2 SMNVEV (reference sequence). Trimming stripped 6 bases from V and 2 bases from J, with 17 bases between. The CDR3, as DNA: TGTGCCAGCAGCCCTTATCCGGACATAACCTACGAGCAGTACTTC. Protein product: CASSPYPDITYEQYF.

V is TRBV6-5 and J is TRBJ2-7; no definite D call. V gave up 9 bases and J gave up 2 bases, with 17 bases separating them. This CDR3 comprises 14 residues. CDR1 and CDR2 from the germline V gene are MNHEY and SVGAGI. The CDR3 nucleotides read TGTGCCAGTTCCCCCCCGGGCACCCCCTACGAGCAGTACTTC. Translating gives CASSPPGTPYEQYF.

Points on this clonotype: Just one base apart from a much larger clone, this may be a read error. V usage is TRBV20-1 and J usage is TRBJ2-7; D unclear. CDR3 size: 15 residues. Germline V gene lookup returns CDR1 DFQATT and CDR2 SNEGSKA (reference sequence). V was trimmed by 3 bases and J by 2 bases, leaving 17 bases between them. CDR3 amino acids: CSASRAEKPAYEQYF. The CDR3 DNA reads TGCAGTGCTAGTCGGGCAGAAAAACCCGCCTACGAGCAGTACTTC.

This clonotype was recorded many times. The chain recombines TRBV15 with TRBJ1-2; 8 bases are a match to TRBD1. CDR3 size: 14 residues. CDR1 is LNHNV, CDR2 YYDKDF, per germline (reference sequence). Trimming removed 1 base from V and 6 bases from J; junction bases left unmatched: 4. CDR3 coding DNA: TGTGCCACCAGCAGAGGGACAGGGAAAAATGGCTACACCTTC. This gives the protein CATSRGTGKNGYTF. The full variable domain, with the rest looked up from reference TRBV15 and TRBJ1-2, is DAMVIQNPRYQVTQFGKPVTLSCSQTLNHNVMYWYQQKSSQAPKLLFHYYDKDFNNEADTPDNFQSRRPNTSFCFLDIRSPGLGDTAMYLCATSRGTGKNGYTFGSGTRLTVV.

Comment on this clonotype: This may stem from a read error, because a much larger clone lies one nucleotide away. CDR3 region: CAGSLAGSSYEQYF. The CDR3 nucleotides read TGTGCCGGCAGTTTGGCCGGGTCCTCCTACGAGCAGTACTTC. V is TRBV28 and J is TRBJ2-7; no clear D gene. The CDR3 has 14 residues. Germline V gene lookup returns CDR1 MDHEN and CDR2 SYDVKM.